The 28 T cell receptor beta chains given below trace back to one sample, sequenced in a study of shared clonotypes between healthy human individuals. Produced via immunoSEQ multiplex PCR; TCRdb's table is partial and in-frame only. The table lists 550,000 to 800,000 clones, over 65% of them singletons. Sequenced: memory CD4+ T cells sorted from blood. As to subset: CD45RA-negative fraction. These TCRs come from a woman in her 30s in good health.

V is TRBV5-6 and J is TRBJ2-7; no clear D. The CDR3 sequence is 16 residues long. V was clipped by 1 base and J by 2 bases, with 16 bases between them. Germline CDR1 SGHDT, CDR2 YYEEEE. The CDR3 region is CASSLLRFGQTYEQYF. CDR3 DNA sequence: TGTGCCAGCAGCTTGTTGAGGTTTGGGCAGACCTACGAGCAGTACTTC.

This clone was seen a single time. CDR3 DNA: TGTGCCAGTACGAAGCGGGAGGGTGCAGATACGCAGTATTTT. Protein product: CASTKREGADTQYF. The V call is TRBV2, the J call TRBJ2-3, with TRBD2 matching 10 bases. This CDR3 has 14 amino acids. Germline CDR1 SNHLY, CDR2 FYNNEI. Losses at the gene ends were 9 bases for V and 4 bases for J; bases not matched to a gene: 7.

This chain uses TRBV4-1 with TRBJ1-5; no clear D. The CDR3 consists of 18 residues. Trimming cost V 1 base and J 4 bases, with 20 bases left between them. The germline gives CDR1 MGHRA, CDR2 YSYEKL. The CDR3 sequence: CASSQVGLWLAGNQPQHF. The DNA for the CDR3 is TGCGCCAGCAGCCAAGTCGGGCTTTGGTTGGCCGGGAATCAGCCCCAGCATTTT.

The chain recombines TRBV19 with TRBJ1-2; 8 bases fit TRBD1. V lost 7 bases to trimming and J lost 4 bases; unmatched junction nucleotides: 5. Germline V gene sequence: CDR1 LNHDA, CDR2 SQIVND (reference sequence). This CDR3 is 13 amino acids long. CDR3 protein: CASKRTGSYGYTF. The CDR3 DNA sequence: TGTGCCAGTAAACGGACAGGGTCCTATGGCTACACCTTC.

The chain has TRBV11-3 and TRBJ2-3, with TRBD1 as a possible D gene (6 bases). The V gene lost 4 bases and the J gene lost 9 bases, with 11 bases spanning the gap. Germline V lookup: CDR1 SGHNT, CDR2 YENEEA. The CDR3 has 12 residues. In DNA, the CDR3 is TGTGCCAGCAGCTCGTACGGGACAACGCAGTATTTT. Translating gives CASSSYGTTQYF.

The chain is built from TRBV27 and TRBJ1-1, with D possibly matching TRBD1 (5 bases). Between the trimmed V and J ends, which lost 8 bases and 12 bases, there was a span of 19 bases. The CDR3 runs 12 residues. Per the germline V gene, CDR1 is MNHEY and CDR2 is SMNVEV (reference sequence). The CDR3 DNA is TGTGCCAGCTCCAGGACCCAAGGGGTCTCTTTCTTT. It is translated as CASSRTQGVSFF.

The chain joins TRBV10-1 to TRBJ2-4; D not certain. Between the trimmed V and J ends, which lost 0 bases and 3 bases, there was a span of 12 bases. CDR1 is WNHNN and CDR2 is SYGVQD in the germline V gene (reference sequence). The CDR3 is 16 residues long. CDR3 DNA: TGCGCCAGCAGTGAGTCCGGCATTTTGGGCAAAAACATTCAGTACTTC. It codes for CASSESGILGKNIQYF.

The V gene is TRBV9, the J gene TRBJ2-7; D is ambiguous. This CDR3 comprises 15 residues. With 2 bases removed from V and 3 bases from J, the gap between germline ends came to 15 bases. CDR1 is SGDLS, CDR2 YYNGEE, per germline. CDR3 nucleotide sequence: TGTGCCAGCAGCGTTTCGAACTCTGGGATCTACGAGCAGTACTTC. Encoded protein: CASSVSNSGIYEQYF.

The rearrangement uses TRBV28 and TRBJ1-5; 8 bases fit TRBD1. The germline gives CDR1 MDHEN, CDR2 SYDVKM. This CDR3 comprises 15 residues. V shed 10 bases and J 4 bases; nucleotides not matched to a gene: 12. The CDR3 region is CAIDRGPDGNQPQHF. DNA of the CDR3: TGTGCCATCGACAGGGGCCCTGATGGAAATCAGCCCCAGCATTTT.

The chain uses TRBV7-9 and TRBJ2-3, with 7 positions matching TRBD1. With V trimmed by 11 bases and J by 3 bases, 14 bases remained unmatched. CDR1 and CDR2 (germline): SEHNR, FQNEAQ (reference sequence). The CDR3 spans 15 residues. In nucleotides, the CDR3 is TGTGCCCTCAGCTTAACAGGGACAGCAACAGATACGCAGTATTTT. Protein sequence: CALSLTGTATDTQYF. Full variable domain (remainder filled in from reference TRBV7-9 and TRBJ2-3): DTGVSQNPRHKITKRGQNVTFRCDPISEHNRLYWYRQTLGQGPEFLTYFQNEAQLEKSRLLSDRFSAERPKGSFSTLEIQRTEQGDSAMYLCALSLTGTATDTQYFGPGTRLTVL.

This clone was picked up a small number of times. The chain links TRBV9 to TRBJ2-1, with a weak D call TRBD2 (5 bases). The CDR3 extends over 15 amino acids. Deletions cut 0 bases from V and 4 bases from J, with 11 bases between. Looked up from germline, CDR1 is SGDLS and CDR2 is YYNGEE. The CDR3 sequence: CASSVDSGPYNEQFF. CDR3 DNA sequence: TGTGCCAGCAGCGTAGACAGCGGACCTTACAATGAGCAGTTCTTC.

With regard to this clone: Within the sample, other DNA sequences also encode this same CDR3. V usage is TRBV6-5 and J usage is TRBJ1-3; D is unclear. This CDR3 is 13 amino acids long. V was pared by 8 bases and J by 0 bases, with 8 bases between. The germline CDR1 and CDR2 sequences are MNHEY and SVGAGI. The CDR3 nucleotides are TGTGCCAGCCGATTGAGCTCTGGAAACACCATATATTTT. This codes for CASRLSSGNTIYF.

The chain is built from TRBV6-6 and TRBJ2-2; D is uncertain. CDR3 length equals 13 residues. The V end lost 8 bases, the J end lost 1 base, and 8 bases lay between the germline ends. The germline gives CDR1 MNHNY, CDR2 SVGAGI (reference sequence). CDR3 nucleotides: TGTGCCAGCGCTCCGATGAACACCGGGGAGCTGTTTTTT. Translated: CASAPMNTGELFF.

For the CDR3, the DNA is TGTGCCAGCAGTTCGAAGAACCCAGGGTACTATGGCTACACCTTC. Its protein is CASSSKNPGYYGYTF. The V gene is TRBV28, the J gene TRBJ1-2, with D maybe TRBD1 (5 bases). Germline loops: CDR1 MDHEN, CDR2 SYDVKM. V was clipped by 4 bases and J by 3 bases, with 15 bases between them. The CDR3 is 15 residues long.

J is TRBJ1-4 and V is TRBV5-1; 10 nucleotides align to TRBD1. The CDR3 extends over 14 amino acids. The V and J ends lost 4 bases and 8 bases, in that order; junction bases with no gene match: 5. Germline lookup yields CDR1 SGHRS and CDR2 YFSETQ. CDR3 protein: CASSRQGAWEKLFF. For the CDR3, the DNA is TGCGCCAGCAGCCGACAGGGGGCATGGGAAAAACTGTTTTTT.

The V gene is TRBV5-1, the J gene TRBJ1-2; TRBD1 matches at 9 bases. V shed 4 bases and J 2 bases; nucleotides not matched to a gene: 3. Germline V gives CDR1 SGHRS, CDR2 YFSETQ. The CDR3 length is 14 residues. In DNA form, the CDR3 reads TGCGCCAGCAGCCGGGACAGGGAAAACTATGGCTACACCTTC. It is translated as CASSRDRENYGYTF.

This clone has only a few counts. This chain uses TRBV28 with TRBJ1-4; D may be TRBD1 (5 bases). CDR1 MDHEN and CDR2 SYDVKM come from the germline V gene. V was shortened by 4 bases and J by 8 bases, with 8 bases between the two germline ends. The CDR3 has 12 amino acids. CDR3 residues: CASSSGHEKLFF. CDR3 in DNA: TGTGCCAGCAGTTCAGGGCACGAAAAACTGTTTTTT.

The chain couples TRBV6-5 to TRBJ2-7; a weak D match, TRBD2 (5 bases). Germline V gene data show CDR1 as MNHEY and CDR2 as SVGAGI. Trimming left V 5 bases short and J 2 bases short, with 13 bases between. There are 14 residues in the CDR3. CDR3 sequence (DNA): TGTGCCAGCAGTCGGGGTGGAGACCCCTACGAGCAGTACTTC. Protein sequence: CASSRGGDPYEQYF.

This chain connects TRBV7-9 to TRBJ2-3, with 13 bases matching TRBD2. V lost 5 bases and J lost 1; bases outside the gene matches: 6. Germline V CDR1 and CDR2: SEHNR, FQNEAQ (reference sequence). The CDR3 consists of 17 residues. The CDR3 coding sequence is TGTGCCAGCAGCAAGGGACTAGCGGGACTCGGCACAGATACGCAGTATTTT. Its translation: CASSKGLAGLGTDTQYF.

The rearrangement uses TRBV5-4 and TRBJ2-1; 10 bases are a match to TRBD2. Trimming took 3 bases from V and 1 from J; bases not matched to a gene: 1. This CDR3 is 15 amino acids long. In germline, CDR1 is SGHNT, CDR2 YYREEE (reference sequence). For the CDR3, the DNA is TGTGCCAGCAGCTCACTAGCGGGGTCCTACAATGAGCAGTTCTTC. Protein: CASSSLAGSYNEQFF.

The chain combines TRBV18 with TRBJ2-2; D gene unclear. V gave up 2 bases and J gave up 2 bases, with 12 bases separating them. In germline, CDR1 is KGHSH, CDR2 LQKENI. This CDR3 has 16 residues. CDR3 nucleotide sequence: TGTGCCAGCTCACCAAACCTACCCCACAACACCGGGGAGCTGTTTTTT. Amino acids: CASSPNLPHNTGELFF. Complete variable domain (other parts from reference TRBV18 and TRBJ2-2): NAGVMQNPRHLVRRRGQEARLRCSPMKGHSHVYWYRQLPEEGLKFMVYLQKENIIDESGMPKERFSAEFPKEGPSILRIQQVVRGDSAAYFCASSPNLPHNTGELFFGEGSRLTVL.

This clone was seen a handful of times. The genes are TRBV7-2 and TRBJ2-7; a weak D match, TRBD2 (5 bases). CDR3 length: 15 residues. Trimming pared 5 bases from V and 1 base from J, leaving 15 bases between. Germline V lookup: CDR1 SGHTA, CDR2 FQGNSA. The CDR3 nucleotides read TGTGCCAGCAGCGCAAAGCCGGGAAGATCCTACGAGCAGTACTTC. Amino acids: CASSAKPGRSYEQYF.

This chain links TRBV2 with TRBJ2-1; D is unresolved. The V end was cut by 3 bases, the J end by 1 base, with 7 bases between. The germline gives CDR1 SNHLY, CDR2 FYNNEI. The CDR3 is made up of 14 amino acids. The DNA for the CDR3 is TGTGCCAGCAGTGATCAACAGTCCTACAATGAGCAGTTCTTC. This codes for CASSDQQSYNEQFF.

This clone was detected only a few times. The chain is built from TRBV28 and TRBJ2-7, with D perhaps TRBD1 or TRBD2 (5 bases each). Germline CDR1 MDHEN, CDR2 SYDVKM. This CDR3 is built from 13 residues. The V end lost 8 bases, the J end lost 3 bases, and 14 bases lay between the germline ends. The CDR3 DNA sequence: TGTGCCAGCGGGGGTCGAAACCACTACGAGCAGTACTTC. Its translation: CASGGRNHYEQYF.

V usage is TRBV5-5 and J usage is TRBJ2-3; D gene ambiguous. Trimming took off 1 base at V and 0 bases at J, with 21 bases between the two ends. The CDR3 runs 19 residues. Germline assignment: CDR1 SGHKS and CDR2 YYEKEE (reference sequence). The CDR3 nucleotides are TGTGCCAGCAGCTTGATGGAGAAACGGACGCCCCGGAGCACAGATACGCAGTATTTT. It specifies CASSLMEKRTPRSTDTQYF.

This chain uses TRBV5-8 with TRBJ2-7, with D possibly matching TRBD1 (6 bases). This CDR3 has 14 residues. The germline V gene encodes CDR1 SGHTS and CDR2 YDEGEE. Trimming stripped 2 bases from V and 6 bases from J, with 15 bases between. The CDR3 DNA sequence: TGTGCCAGCAGCTTTTTGGTGGGGGCGGGCGAGCAGTACTTC. Amino acids: CASSFLVGAGEQYF.

The rearrangement uses TRBV19 and TRBJ1-1, with TRBD1 identical over 9 bases. CDR1 is LNHDA, CDR2 SQIVND, per germline (reference sequence). The CDR3 covers 17 residues. The junction had 10 bases not matched to a gene; V was cut back by 3 bases and J by 2 bases. The chain's CDR3 is CASSIPYRGRLNTEAFF. The CDR3 coding sequence is TGTGCCAGTAGTATCCCTTACAGGGGGCGGTTAAACACTGAAGCTTTCTTT.

The chain couples TRBV7-9 to TRBJ2-7; possibly TRBD1 or TRBD2 for D (5 bases each). Per germline, CDR1 SEHNR and CDR2 FQNEAQ (reference sequence). The CDR3 runs 16 residues. Trimming took 0 bases from V and 0 from J, leaving 12 bases between them. CDR3 residues: CASSLAPGAVSYEQYF. The DNA of the CDR3 is TGTGCCAGCAGCTTAGCGCCCGGGGCAGTCTCCTACGAGCAGTACTTC.